Shown below are 24 T cell receptor beta chains from a single sample sequenced in a study of T-cell memory formation after mild COVID-19. MiXCR was run by TCRdb on the 5' RACE reads, yielding one entry per CDR3 protein. Among roughly 550,000 distinct CDR3 sequences listed, just over 20% were seen once. Sequencing was performed on PBMCs or a T cell subset sorted from them (not recorded which). The receptors derive from an adult woman who had mild COVID-19 (a few samples of this study predate the infection). Cell type and time point are not known.

There are a few counts of this clonotype. The chain couples TRBV29-1 to TRBJ2-3, with 14 bases lining up with TRBD2. With 7 bases clipped from V and 3 bases from J, the junction kept 3 bases outside the gene matches. Looked up from germline, CDR1 is SQVTM and CDR2 is ANQGSEA. The CDR3 length is 14 residues. The CDR3 sequence is CSGRTSGGTDTQYF. The CDR3 DNA follows: TGCAGCGGAAGGACTAGCGGGGGGACAGATACGCAGTATTTT.

The rearrangement links TRBV6-4 to TRBJ2-3, with 11 bases identical to TRBD2. V lost 2 bases to trimming and J lost 2 bases; unmatched junction nucleotides: 6. Germline V gene data show CDR1 as MRHNA and CDR2 as SNTAGT. There are 17 residues in the CDR3. CDR3 in DNA: TGTGCCAGCAGTGACGAAGCTAGCGGGGGGACCACAGATACGCAGTATTTT. It codes for CASSDEASGGTTDTQYF.

This clonotype turned up a few times. The DNA for the CDR3 is TGCAGTGCCCGGACAGGGGGCACAGATACGCAGTATTTT. It translates to CSARTGGTDTQYF. The chain employs TRBV20-1 and TRBJ2-3; 9 bases map to TRBD1. V trimming: 6 bases; J trimming: 1 base; junction bases outside the gene matches: 2. Germline V gene sequence: CDR1 DFQATT, CDR2 SNEGSKA (reference sequence). The CDR3 sequence is 13 residues long.

The rearrangement uses TRBV15 and TRBJ2-7; D unresolved. This CDR3 region has 14 residues. Germline CDR1 LNHNV, CDR2 YYDKDF (reference sequence). Between the trimmed V and J ends, which lost 5 bases and 5 bases, there was a span of 16 bases. The CDR3 reads CATSGRDPAHEQYF. In DNA, the CDR3 is TGTGCCACCAGCGGGCGAGACCCAGCCCACGAGCAGTACTTC.

This clonotype was seen a handful of times. The rearrangement joins TRBV2 to TRBJ2-3, with 9 positions matching TRBD1. Germline lookup yields CDR1 SNHLY and CDR2 FYNNEI. This CDR3 comprises 13 residues. Trimming cost V 11 bases and J 3 bases; bases outside gene matches: 6. The CDR3 DNA reads TGTGCCGTCACCGGGACAGGGACAGATACGCAGTATTTT. Amino acid sequence: CAVTGTGTDTQYF.

This clonotype was recorded a few times. J is TRBJ1-1 and V is TRBV27; TRBD1 agrees at 7 bases. J lost 0 bases, V lost 3 bases, and 7 bases had no gene match. The CDR3 has 16 amino acids. Germline V lookup: CDR1 MNHEY, CDR2 SMNVEV (reference sequence). CDR3 loop: CASSLAGTEVNTEAFF. The CDR3, as DNA: TGTGCCAGCAGTTTGGCCGGGACAGAAGTGAACACTGAAGCTTTCTTT.

This clonotype was detected a few times. The chain has TRBV6-2 or TRBV6-3 and TRBJ2-7; 11 nucleotides line up with TRBD1. J gave up 3 bases and V 6 bases, and 10 bases lay outside the gene matches. CDR1 and CDR2 (germline): MNHEY, SVGEGT. This CDR3 is 16 amino acids long. CDR3 nucleotides: TGTGCCAGCAGACGAACTACCGGGACAGGGGGCTACGAGCAGTACTTC. As protein: CASRRTTGTGGYEQYF.

The chain employs TRBV20-1 and TRBJ1-2, with D perhaps matching TRBD1 (6 bases). CDR1 is DFQATT, CDR2 SNEGSKA, per germline (reference sequence). The germline V and J ends were trimmed by 6 bases and 4 bases, with 12 bases remaining between them. The CDR3 runs 12 residues. The CDR3 nucleotides read TGCAGTGCCCTTTTAGGGGGCTATGGCTACACCTTC. This translates into CSALLGGYGYTF.

The genes are TRBV7-9 and TRBJ2-7; TRBD1 is a possible D gene (6 bases). The CDR3 is made up of 14 amino acids. The V gene's germline CDR1 is SEHNR and CDR2 FQNEAQ (reference sequence). The V end was cut by 5 bases, the J end by 3 bases, with 14 bases between. The CDR3 DNA reads as TGTGCCAGCAGCCCCCCCGGGACATACTACGAGCAGTACTTC. Its translation is CASSPPGTYYEQYF.

This clonotype was observed at least ten times. This chain links TRBV7-9 with TRBJ2-1, with D maybe TRBD1 (5 bases). In germline, CDR1 is SEHNR, CDR2 FQNEAQ (reference sequence). Deletions cut 8 bases from V and 2 bases from J, with 13 bases between. There are 14 residues in the CDR3. CDR3 region: CASGRDETYNEQFF. DNA for the CDR3: TGTGCCAGCGGCAGGGATGAGACCTACAATGAGCAGTTCTTC.

This clonotype appeared a few times. The chain couples TRBV18 to TRBJ2-7, with D possibly called TRBD1 or TRBD2 (6 bases each). Trimming removed 0 bases at V and 3 bases at J, with 15 bases between. Looked up from germline, CDR1 is KGHSH and CDR2 is LQKENI. CDR3 length equals 16 residues. CDR3 in amino acids: CASSPPALQGGYEQYF. CDR3 sequence (DNA): TGTGCCAGCTCACCACCGGCTTTACAGGGAGGCTACGAGCAGTACTTC.

This clonotype appeared a few times. The gene calls are TRBV29-1 and TRBJ1-1; possibly TRBD1 for D (6 bases). The length of the CDR3 is 14 residues. Trimming stripped 6 bases from V and 0 bases from J, with 14 bases between. Germline V gene lookup returns CDR1 SQVTM and CDR2 ANQGSEA. In nucleotides, the CDR3 is TGCAGCGTCGGGACATCTGGGATGAACACTGAAGCTTTCTTT. Amino acid sequence: CSVGTSGMNTEAFF.

V is TRBV12-3 or TRBV12-4 and J is TRBJ1-2; D not resolved. Trimming stripped 2 bases from V and 8 bases from J, with 18 bases between. The CDR3 contains 15 residues. The CDR3 region has the DNA TGTGCCAGCAGTTTAACCGGGAAAGAGTTGTGGGGCTACACCTTC. Amino acids: CASSLTGKELWGYTF.

This clonotype turned up a few times. The chain is built from TRBV11-2 and TRBJ1-1; a possible D gene is TRBD1 (6 bases). There are 13 residues in the CDR3. Per the germline V gene, CDR1 is SGHAT and CDR2 is FQNNGV. Deletions cut 5 bases from V and 1 base from J, with 8 bases between. DNA of the CDR3: TGTGCCAGCAGCAAGACAGGGAACACTGAAGCTTTCTTT. It codes for CASSKTGNTEAFF.

A few counts support this clonotype. The V gene is TRBV15, the J gene TRBJ1-2, with D maybe TRBD1 (5 bases). The CDR3 has 13 residues. Germline assignment: CDR1 LNHNV and CDR2 YYDKDF (reference sequence). The V and J ends lost 1 base and 8 bases respectively, with 11 bases between them. CDR3 sequence reads: CATSRGRGNGYTF. The CDR3 nucleotides are TGTGCCACCAGCAGAGGGAGGGGAAACGGCTACACCTTC.

This clonotype was seen a handful of times. The chain employs TRBV3-1 and TRBJ2-2; 10 nucleotides match TRBD1. CDR1 LGHDT and CDR2 YNNKEL come from the germline V gene (reference sequence). This CDR3 spans 16 amino acids. The junction had 7 bases not matched to a gene; V was cut back by 5 bases and J by 4 bases. This CDR3 is CASSRWDRGGTGELFF. The CDR3 nucleotides are TGTGCCAGCAGCAGATGGGACAGGGGCGGCACCGGGGAGCTGTTTTTT.

V is TRBV11-3 and J is TRBJ2-1; the D gene is possibly TRBD2 (6 bases). The CDR3 sequence is 15 residues long. Germline V gene lookup returns CDR1 SGHNT and CDR2 YENEEA. V dropped 3 bases and J dropped 5 bases, with 14 bases sitting between them. CDR3 residues: CASSLLVSGHNEQFF. The CDR3 DNA is TGTGCCAGCAGCTTGCTGGTTAGCGGTCACAATGAGCAGTTCTTC.

There are many counts of this clonotype. The V gene is TRBV5-1, the J gene TRBJ2-3; D gene uncertain. The V and J ends lost 3 bases and 2 bases respectively, with 7 bases between them. Germline lookup yields CDR1 SGHRS and CDR2 YFSETQ. The CDR3 is 13 amino acids. The CDR3 nucleotides are TGCGCCAGCAGCTCATATTACACAGATACGCAGTATTTT. Residues: CASSSYYTDTQYF.

This clonotype has just a few counts. The rearrangement links TRBV9 to TRBJ2-3; no reliable D call. V lost 0 bases to trimming and J lost 2 bases, with 7 bases between them. The germline CDR1 and CDR2 sequences are SGDLS and YYNGEE. CDR3 size: 14 residues. CDR3 sequence (DNA): TGTGCCAGCAGCGTAGATGGGGTCACAGATACGCAGTATTTT. Amino acid sequence: CASSVDGVTDTQYF.

This sequence joins TRBV12-3 or TRBV12-4 and TRBJ2-7; 10 bases line up with TRBD2. V lost 7 bases and J lost 5; bases outside the gene matches: 8. The CDR3 has 14 residues. CDR3 sequence: CASNKRGGFDEQYF. DNA of the CDR3: TGTGCCAGCAATAAGCGGGGGGGTTTTGACGAGCAGTACTTC.

V gene TRBV24-1 combines with J gene TRBJ2-2; 15 bases line up with TRBD2. Germline V gene lookup returns CDR1 KGHDR and CDR2 SFDVKD. The CDR3 has 19 residues. Losses at the gene ends were 4 bases for V and 4 bases for J; bases not matched to a gene: 9. The DNA of the CDR3 is TGTGCCACCAGTGACCACGCCGGGACTAGCGGGAGGTTCACCGGGGAGCTGTTTTTT. It codes for CATSDHAGTSGRFTGELFF.

This clonotype was seen a few times. The J gene is TRBJ2-3, the V gene TRBV12-3 or TRBV12-4; D not certain. This CDR3 comprises 14 residues. Trimming took off 3 bases at V and 5 bases at J, with 12 bases between the two ends. CDR3 amino acids: CASSLGRGGDTQYF. CDR3 DNA sequence: TGTGCCAGCAGTTTGGGTAGAGGTGGAGATACGCAGTATTTT.

This chain uses TRBV4-2 with TRBJ2-7; D is uncertain. Trimming took 1 base from V and 4 from J, leaving 14 bases between them. Germline V gives CDR1 LGHNA, CDR2 YNFKEQ. The CDR3 covers 15 residues. The CDR3 sequence: CASSQAVDGLYEQYF. In DNA, the CDR3 is TGTGCCAGCAGCCAAGCAGTGGACGGGTTGTACGAGCAGTACTTC.

This clonotype was observed at least ten times. The J gene is TRBJ2-6, the V gene TRBV25-1; 8 nucleotides match TRBD1. This CDR3 has 16 residues. Germline CDR1 and CDR2: MGHDK and SYGVNS. With V trimmed by 1 base and J by 5 bases, 4 bases remained unmatched. Here the CDR3 DNA reads TGTGCCAGCAGTGAATCCGGGACAGGACGGGCCAACGTCCTGACTTTC. Translation gives CASSESGTGRANVLTF.